The following is a TCR beta chain sequence with its context. Its antigen remains unidentified. The record originates from a study of radiation and T cells in renal cell carcinoma. Study-level points and caveats: From baseline, blood top tumor clonotypes peaked at 2 weeks post-radiation. Without pretreatment biopsies, baseline tumor clonotype presence was undetermined.

The sample's time point: blood 2 weeks post-SBRT. Treatment meaning: 15 Gy SBRT to primary tumor, nephrectomy 4 weeks later. Blood was sampled at baseline, 2 weeks and 4 weeks after SBRT. This renal cell carcinoma was of the clear cell type. The protocol was immunoSEQ multiplex PCR, while the TCRdb copy is restricted to in-frame clones and leaves out a portion. The table records about 150,000 clones, approximately 86% of them present only once. The TCR sequence derives from a woman between 45 and 60 years old with renal cell carcinoma. Sequencing used blood, obtained from a patient whose treatment included radiotherapy and nephrectomy.

CDR3 sequence reads: CASSLGGGTGLNTEAFF. The CDR3, as DNA: TGCGCCAGCAGCTTGGGAGGCGGGACAGGCCTGAACACTGAAGCTTTCTTT. The chain combines TRBV5-1 with TRBJ1-1; 8 bases align to TRBD1. This CDR3 is built from 17 residues. V was clipped by 0 bases and J by 0 bases; unmatched bases: 7. Per the germline V gene, CDR1 is SGHRS and CDR2 is YFSETQ.